This passage covers 5 T cell receptor beta chains from one sample sequenced in a study of shared clonotypes between healthy human individuals. Repertoires were generated with immunoSEQ multiplex PCR, while TCRdb's copy carries only in-frame clones and drops some. The repertoire holds around 980,000 clones, approximately 80% seen once, with more than 0.55% in the top ten. Sequencing input: memory CD4+ T cells from PBMCs. Described subset: CD45RA-negative fraction. The source of these receptors is a man between 18 and 29 years old in good health. Some clones in this sample may be carry-over from other donors' samples.

The gene calls are TRBV5-6 and TRBJ2-3, with TRBD2 identical over 8 bases. Per germline, CDR1 SGHDT and CDR2 YYEEEE. The CDR3 contains 15 residues. V dropped 5 bases and J dropped 6; count of bases not matched to a gene: 11. This CDR3 is CASRTLAGKSDTQYF. CDR3 DNA: TGTGCCAGCAGGACTTTAGCGGGAAAGTCGGATACGCAGTATTTT.

The chain links TRBV5-4 to TRBJ2-5; 9 bases match TRBD2. The germline V gene has CDR1 SGHNT and CDR2 YYREEE (reference sequence). Trimming removed 4 bases from V and 4 bases from J; junction bases left unmatched: 5. CDR3 length: 14 residues. The CDR3 DNA reads as TGTGCCAGCAGCCCGGGGCGGGGGGGAGAGACCCAGTACTTC. Encoded protein: CASSPGRGGETQYF.

The chain links TRBV7-2 to TRBJ2-2; D is unresolved. The CDR3 has 16 amino acids. Germline V gene sequence: CDR1 SGHTA, CDR2 FQGNSA. The V gene lost 1 base and the J gene lost 1 base, with 10 bases spanning the gap. The CDR3 region has the DNA TGTGCCAGCAGCTTAGTTCCGGGTCGGAACACCGGGGAGCTGTTTTTT. Its translation is CASSLVPGRNTGELFF.

The DNA for the CDR3 is TGTGCCAGCTCACCGGGACTAGCGGGTCCTGGCACAGATACGCAGTATTTT. Residues: CASSPGLAGPGTDTQYF. The V and J genes are TRBV18 and TRBJ2-3; 12 nucleotides line up with TRBD2. Looked up from germline, CDR1 is KGHSH and CDR2 is LQKENI. V trimming: 3 bases; J trimming: 1 base; junction bases outside the gene matches: 5. This CDR3 has 17 residues. Full variable domain (missing parts from reference TRBV18 and TRBJ2-3): NAGVMQNPRHLVRRRGQEARLRCSPMKGHSHVYWYRQLPEEGLKFMVYLQKENIIDESGMPKERFSAEFPKEGPSILRIQQVVRGDSAAYFCASSPGLAGPGTDTQYFGPGTRLTVL.

This sequence joins TRBV29-1 and TRBJ1-2, with D possibly being TRBD1 (5 bases). Per germline, CDR1 SQVTM and CDR2 ANQGSEA. The CDR3 is 13 amino acids. V shed 6 bases and J shed 7 bases, with 18 bases lying between them. In nucleotides, the CDR3 is TGCAGCGTCGAAAGAGGGGATTACGTTGGCTACACCTTC. It specifies CSVERGDYVGYTF.